This is a list of T cell receptor beta chains from one sample in a study of regulatory T cells in long-lasting Graves disease. Each CDR3 protein is one row after TCRdb ran MiXCR on the multiplex PCR reads. This table holds around 480,000 distinct CDR3 sequences, 15% to 20% found once. This sample also appeared in a second study, on T cells in Graves' hyperthyroidism and ophthalmopathy.

Sequencing was performed on peripheral blood mononuclear cells (PBMCs), taken at new diagnosis, from a patient treated with antithyroid drugs. These receptors were taken from a man between 35 and 55 years old with Graves disease. CDR3s include the opening cysteine and the closing phenylalanine or tryptophan. D genes are given only for firm matches. A row's size may be missing; if present it is once, few, many or a size class.

TRBJ2-2 | - | TRBV12-3/TRBV12-4 | - | TGTGCCACCCGGGAGCGAGCCGGGGAGCTGTTTTTT | CATRERAGELFF
TRBJ2-7 | - | TRBV12-3/TRBV12-4 | many | TGTGCCAGCAGGGATCCCTACACGGACGAGCAGTACTTC | CASRDPYTDEQYF
TRBJ2-7 | TRBD2 | TRBV6-2/TRBV6-3 | many | TGTGCCAGCAGTGAAGTAGCGGGAGTTCCCTACGAGCAGTACTTC | CASSEVAGVPYEQYF
TRBJ2-3 | TRBD1 | TRBV29-1 | - | TGCAGCGTTGCCCCGACAGGGCACACAGATACGCAGTATTTT | CSVAPTGHTDTQYF
TRBJ2-1 | - | TRBV29-1 | many | TGCAGCGTTGAAACTAGATCCTACAATGAGCAGTTCTTC | CSVETRSYNEQFF
TRBJ1-3 | TRBD1 | TRBV12-3/TRBV12-4 | many | TGTGCCAGCAGTACCCGATCGGGGACAGGGGGAAACACCATATATTTT | CASSTRSGTGGNTIYF
TRBJ1-1 | - | TRBV12-3/TRBV12-4 | - | TGTGCCAGCAGTTCTAACAGCCACGAGGAAGCTTTCTTT | CASSSNSHEEAFF
TRBJ2-7 | - | TRBV6-1 | many | TGTGCCAGCCAGTCTAGCGGACAGATAACGTCCTACGAGCAGTACTTC | CASQSSGQITSYEQYF
TRBJ2-5 | TRBD2 | TRBV24-1 | many | TGTGCCACCAGTTCTGGGCTAGCGGGAGGAGCGTACCAAGAGACCCAGTACTTC | CATSSGLAGGAYQETQYF
TRBJ2-3 | TRBD1 | TRBV5-1 | - | TGCGCCAGCAGCGCCGGGACAGGGCGTATCACAGATACGCAGTATTTT | CASSAGTGRITDTQYF
TRBJ2-3 | - | TRBV12-3/TRBV12-4 | many | TGTGCCAGCAGTCCCCCGGGTGGGGAATCCCACGATACGCAGTATTTT | CASSPPGGESHDTQYF
TRBJ1-5 | - | TRBV15 | few | TGTGCCACCAGCAGAGACCCTAATCAGCCCCAGCATTTT | CATSRDPNQPQHF
TRBJ2-2 | - | TRBV7-9 | many | TGTGCCAGCAGCTTCAGCCGGTCCCCGGGCACCGGGGAGCTGTTTTTT | CASSFSRSPGTGELFF
TRBJ1-1 | - | TRBV5-1 | - | TGCGCCAGCAGCTTGGGAAACTTGGGGGGACACACTGAAGCTTTCTTT | CASSLGNLGGHTEAFF
TRBJ2-1 | - | TRBV12-3/TRBV12-4 | - | TGTGCCAGCAGTTATGGGCAGAATTACAATGAGCAGTTCTTC | CASSYGQNYNEQFF
TRBJ2-7 | TRBD1 | TRBV14 | few | TGTGCCAGCAGCCAACACCCGGGACAGGGGGCGCGGAACGAGCAGTACTTC | CASSQHPGQGARNEQYF
TRBJ1-1 | - | TRBV9 | - | TGTGCCAGCAGCCCCTCCTGGGGTGAAGCTTTCTTT | CASSPSWGEAFF
TRBJ1-4 | - | TRBV28 | many | TGTGCCAGCAGTTTTCTCAGGCATGCAACTAATGAAAAACTGTTTTTT | CASSFLRHATNEKLFF
TRBJ2-7 | TRBD1 | TRBV28 | few | TGTGCCAGCACGGGACAGTACTACGAGCAGTACTTC | CASTGQYYEQYF
TRBJ2-3 | TRBD1 | TRBV10-3 | - | TGTGCCATCAGTGATCGACAGGGAAGGAGCACAGATACGCAGTATTTT | CAISDRQGRSTDTQYF
TRBJ2-5 | TRBD1 | TRBV15 | few | TGTGCCACCAGCAGGGGGGACAGGGAACAGGAGACCCAGTACTTC | CATSRGDREQETQYF
TRBJ2-1 | - | TRBV10-1 | many | TGCGCCAGCAGTGGACAGTACAATGAGCAGTTCTTC | CASSGQYNEQFF
TRBJ2-1 | TRBD2 | TRBV4-2 | many | TGTGCCAGCAGCCAAGTAGAGGGCGGGGGTAACAATGAGCAGTTCTTC | CASSQVEGGGNNEQFF